This TCR beta chain was profiled in a study of response to subunit inactivated influenza vaccine. The study, taken as a whole, reports: Few new T cells, the authors suggested, are recruited by each seasonal influenza vaccination.

The CDR3 loop spans 14 amino acids. Unmatched junction bases numbered 6, after V lost 3 bases and J lost 8 bases. CDR1 is KGHSH, CDR2 LQKENI, per germline. One entry per CDR3 protein results from TCRdb running MiXCR on the RT-PCR reads. The table shows about 540,000 distinct CDR3 sequences, with less than 25% occurring only once. This clonotype came up a few times. Its target is unknown. These data were also filed under a second study, of T cells expressing NK-cell markers. That work states: In generating TCR beta cDNA, 5'RACE template switching with UMIs was used. Sorting in several experiments was restricted by an anti-gamma-delta TCR antibody to alpha-beta TCR T cells. The CD3+CD56-NKG2C+ fraction of a handful of donors was likewise dominated by these clonotypes. Specificity for HCMV among expanded NKG2C+ T cell clones was not established.

V usage is TRBV18 and J usage is TRBJ1-4; 7 nucleotides align to TRBD1. The sequencing here drew on CD4+ T cells sorted from PBMCs, taken roughly 12 days after vaccination. The clonotype originates from a man aged 50-60 years who received an inactivated influenza vaccine. CDR3 DNA: TGTGCCAGCTCACCTAGTTTGGACAGGGAAAAACTGTTTTTT. This sequence encodes CASSPSLDREKLFF.